A single sample is the source of the 8 T cell receptor beta chains below, sequenced in a study of vaccination and CD4 T cells after COVID-19. The treatment here: roughly ten-day PBMC culture with coronavirus spike peptide pools or control peptides (ViraFEST assay). Their antigens remain unidentified. With the Oncomine TCR Beta short-read assay, DNA from cultured CD4+ T cells was sequenced. From the PCR reads, TCRdb called clonotypes with MiXCR, one entry per CDR3 protein. This sample has about 13,000 distinct CDR3 sequences; roughly 79% occur once, and the top ten carry 25% to 35%. The sequenced sample was CD4+ T cells from blood, cultured in vitro. These receptors all come from a human donor who had recovered from COVID-19.

The gene calls are TRBV6-5 and TRBJ1-2, with D possibly being TRBD1 (5 bases). The CDR3 consists of 16 residues. The V end lost 2 bases, the J end lost 0 bases, and 13 bases lay between the germline ends. Germline V gene sequence: CDR1 MNHEY, CDR2 SVGAGI. CDR3 DNA sequence: TGTGCCAGCAGTTACAACAGGCGGAACACTAACTATGGCTACACCTTC. Translated: CASSYNRRNTNYGYTF.

The V gene is TRBV6-1, the J gene TRBJ2-1; 8 bases map to TRBD2. The CDR3 sequence is 15 residues long. V trimming: 4 bases; J trimming: 9 bases; junction bases outside the gene matches: 11. Per the germline V gene, CDR1 is MNHNS and CDR2 is SASEGT. CDR3 DNA sequence: TGTGCCAGCAGTGTTTCTGCGGGAGGTAGGGGTGAGCAGTTCTTC. This encodes CASSVSAGGRGEQFF.

The J gene is TRBJ2-7, the V gene TRBV19; 9 nucleotides agree with TRBD1. Germline lookup yields CDR1 LNHDA and CDR2 SQIVND (reference sequence). The ends lost 4 bases at V and 4 bases at J; junction bases unmatched: 5. CDR3 length equals 14 residues. The CDR3 protein is CASSKGQGLYEQYF. In DNA form, the CDR3 reads TGTGCCAGTAGTAAGGGACAGGGTCTTTACGAGCAGTACTTC.

The V call is TRBV2, the J call TRBJ1-2; a weak D match, TRBD1 (5 bases). CDR1 SNHLY and CDR2 FYNNEI come from the germline V gene. This CDR3 contains 14 residues. V was cut by 6 bases and J by 0 bases, with 11 bases left in between. The CDR3 DNA reads TGTGCCAGCAGACGGGACGTTACTAACTATGGCTACACCTTC. It encodes CASRRDVTNYGYTF.

The chain carries TRBV7-8 and TRBJ1-5; D unresolved. Germline CDR1 SGHVS, CDR2 FQNEAQ. V gave up 0 bases and J gave up 5 bases, with 17 bases separating them. The CDR3 is 17 residues long. The CDR3 sequence: CASSLARDPIGDQPQHF. In DNA form, the CDR3 reads TGTGCCAGCAGCTTAGCCCGAGACCCCATCGGGGATCAGCCCCAGCATTTT.

This clonotype was seen just once. J is TRBJ2-7 and V is TRBV30, with D tentatively TRBD2 (6 bases). Germline CDR1 is GTSNPN and CDR2 is SVGIG (reference sequence). This CDR3 spans 14 amino acids. V shed 0 bases and J shed 2 bases, with 11 bases lying between them. The CDR3 DNA is TGTGCCTGGAGTGTAAAGCGGGTGCCCTACGAGCAGTACTTC. Residues: CAWSVKRVPYEQYF.

The V call is TRBV27, the J call TRBJ1-2; D uncertain. Germline V CDR1 and CDR2: MNHEY, SMNVEV (reference sequence). Trimming removed 6 bases at V and 0 bases at J, with 20 bases between. This CDR3 comprises 17 residues. CDR3 DNA: TGTGCCAGCAGGCCTTCTTCCGGGCCCCTTACTAACTATGGCTACACCTTC. Translation gives CASRPSSGPLTNYGYTF.

This clonotype was observed once. This chain connects TRBV24-1 to TRBJ2-2; 8 positions match TRBD1. The CDR3 has 14 residues. V shed 4 bases and J 7 bases; nucleotides not matched to a gene: 4. Germline CDR1 reads KGHDR; CDR2 reads SFDVKD. This chain's CDR3 is CATSDRGRDGELFF. The DNA for the CDR3 is TGTGCCACCAGTGACAGGGGGCGGGACGGGGAGCTGTTTTTT.